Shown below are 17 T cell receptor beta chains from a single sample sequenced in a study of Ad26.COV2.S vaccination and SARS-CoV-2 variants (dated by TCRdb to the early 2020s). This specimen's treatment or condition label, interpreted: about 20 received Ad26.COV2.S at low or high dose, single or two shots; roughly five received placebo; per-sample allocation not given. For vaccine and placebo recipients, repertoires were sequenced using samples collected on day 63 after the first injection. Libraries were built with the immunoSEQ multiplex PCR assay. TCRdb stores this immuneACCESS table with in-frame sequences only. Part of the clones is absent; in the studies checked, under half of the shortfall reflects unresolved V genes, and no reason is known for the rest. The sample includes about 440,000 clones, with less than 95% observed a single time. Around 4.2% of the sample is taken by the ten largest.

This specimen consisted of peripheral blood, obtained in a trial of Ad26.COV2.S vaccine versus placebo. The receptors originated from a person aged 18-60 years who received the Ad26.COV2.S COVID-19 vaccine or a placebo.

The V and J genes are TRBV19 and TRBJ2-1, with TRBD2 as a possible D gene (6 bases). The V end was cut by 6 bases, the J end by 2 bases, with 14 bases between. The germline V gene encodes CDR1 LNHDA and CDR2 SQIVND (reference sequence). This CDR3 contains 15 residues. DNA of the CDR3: TGTGCCAGTAGCGGGCGGGACGCCGCCTACAATGAGCAGTTCTTC. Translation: CASSGRDAAYNEQFF. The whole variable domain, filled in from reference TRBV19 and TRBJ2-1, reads DGGITQSPKYLFRKEGQNVTLSCEQNLNHDAMYWYRQDPGQGLRLIYYSQIVNDFQKGDIAEGYSVSREKKESFPLTVTSAQKNPTAFYLCASSGRDAAYNEQFFGPGTRLTVL.

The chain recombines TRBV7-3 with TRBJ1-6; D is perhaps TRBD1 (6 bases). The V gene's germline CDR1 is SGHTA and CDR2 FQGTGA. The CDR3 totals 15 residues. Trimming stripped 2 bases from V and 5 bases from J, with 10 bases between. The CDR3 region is CASSLRGGDNSPLHF. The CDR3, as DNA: TGTGCCAGCAGCTTACGGGGGGGCGATAATTCACCCCTCCACTTT.

The DNA for the CDR3 is TGTGCCAGCAGTGAAGGGTTGAGGGGATACGAGCAGTACTTC. It translates to CASSEGLRGYEQYF. V is TRBV2 and J is TRBJ2-7; D may correspond to TRBD1 or TRBD2 (5 bases each). V lost 1 base to trimming and J lost 4 bases, with 11 bases between them. This CDR3 contains 14 residues. Germline CDR1 reads SNHLY; CDR2 reads FYNNEI.

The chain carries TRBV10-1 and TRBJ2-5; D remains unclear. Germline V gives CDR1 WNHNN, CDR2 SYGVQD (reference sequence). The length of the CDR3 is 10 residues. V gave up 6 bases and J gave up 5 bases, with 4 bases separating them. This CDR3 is CASSDETQYF. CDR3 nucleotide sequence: TGCGCCAGCAGCGACGAGACCCAGTACTTC.

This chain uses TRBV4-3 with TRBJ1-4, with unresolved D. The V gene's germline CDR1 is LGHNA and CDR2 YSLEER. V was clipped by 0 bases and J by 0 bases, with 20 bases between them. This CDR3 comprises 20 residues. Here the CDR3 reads CASSQDPGGGNFATNEKLFF. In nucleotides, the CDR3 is TGCGCCAGCAGCCAAGACCCCGGCGGTGGGAACTTTGCAACTAATGAAAAACTGTTTTTT.

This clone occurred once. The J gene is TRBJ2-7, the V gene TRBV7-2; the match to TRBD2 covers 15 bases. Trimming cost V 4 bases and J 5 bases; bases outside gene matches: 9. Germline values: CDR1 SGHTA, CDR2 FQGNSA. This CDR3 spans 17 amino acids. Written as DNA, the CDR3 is TGTGCCAGCAGCTCGGGACTAGCGGGAGGTTCTTTCCACGAGCAGTACTTC. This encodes CASSSGLAGGSFHEQYF. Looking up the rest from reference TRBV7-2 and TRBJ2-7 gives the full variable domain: GAGVSQSPSNKVTEKGKDVELRCDPISGHTALYWYRQSLGQGLEFLIYFQGNSAPDKSGLPSDRFSAERTGGSVSTLTIQRTQQEDSAVYLCASSSGLAGGSFHEQYFGPGTRLTVT.

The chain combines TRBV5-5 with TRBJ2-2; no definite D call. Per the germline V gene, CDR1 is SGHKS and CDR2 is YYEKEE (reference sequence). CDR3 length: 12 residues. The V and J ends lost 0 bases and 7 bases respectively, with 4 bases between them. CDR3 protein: CASSLALGELFF. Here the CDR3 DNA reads TGTGCCAGCAGCTTGGCTCTCGGGGAGCTGTTTTTT.

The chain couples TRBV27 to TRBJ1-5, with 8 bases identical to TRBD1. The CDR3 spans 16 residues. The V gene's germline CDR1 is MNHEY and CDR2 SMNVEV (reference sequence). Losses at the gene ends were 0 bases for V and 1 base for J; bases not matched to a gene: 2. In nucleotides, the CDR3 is TGTGCCAGCAGTTTATCGGGGGACAGGAGCAATCAGCCCCAGCATTTT. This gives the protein CASSLSGDRSNQPQHF.

DNA for the CDR3: TGTGCCATCAGTGAGTCGGGCCTAGCGGAACACAATGAGCAGTTCTTC. Its translation is CAISESGLAEHNEQFF. The chain carries TRBV10-3 and TRBJ2-1; 7 bases align to TRBD2. Germline V gene lookup returns CDR1 ENHRY and CDR2 SYGVKD. The CDR3 sequence is 16 residues long. J was trimmed by 5 bases and V by 0 bases; bases with no gene match: 7.

As DNA, the CDR3 is TGTGCCAGCAGCTTAGTCCCGGGAGCCGGGGAGCTGTTTTTT. It yields the protein CASSLVPGAGELFF. V gene TRBV13 combines with J gene TRBJ2-2, with a tentative D call TRBD2 (6 bases). V lost 1 base to trimming and J lost 6 bases, with 9 bases between them. Germline loops: CDR1 PRHDT, CDR2 FYEKMQ (reference sequence). The CDR3 is 14 amino acids. Looking up the rest from reference TRBV13 and TRBJ2-2 gives the full variable domain: AAGVIQSPRHLIKEKRETATLKCYPIPRHDTVYWYQQGPGQDPQFLISFYEKMQSDKGSIPDRFSAQQFSDYHSELNMSSLELGDSALYFCASSLVPGAGELFFGEGSRLTVL.

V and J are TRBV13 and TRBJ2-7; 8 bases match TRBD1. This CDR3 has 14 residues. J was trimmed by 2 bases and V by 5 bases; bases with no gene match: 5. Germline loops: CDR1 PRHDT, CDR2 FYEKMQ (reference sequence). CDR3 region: CASSPDRGAYEQYF. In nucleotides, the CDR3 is TGTGCCAGCAGCCCAGACAGGGGCGCCTACGAGCAGTACTTC.

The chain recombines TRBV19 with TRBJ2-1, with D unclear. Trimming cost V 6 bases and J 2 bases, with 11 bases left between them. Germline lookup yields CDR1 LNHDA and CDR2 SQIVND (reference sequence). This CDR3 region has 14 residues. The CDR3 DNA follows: TGTGCCAGTAGCAACACCTTGACCTACAATGAGCAGTTCTTC. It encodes CASSNTLTYNEQFF.

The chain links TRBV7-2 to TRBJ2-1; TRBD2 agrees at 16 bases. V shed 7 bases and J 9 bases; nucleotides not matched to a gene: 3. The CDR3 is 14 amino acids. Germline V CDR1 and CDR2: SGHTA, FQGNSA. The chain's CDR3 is CASIGTSGRAEQFF. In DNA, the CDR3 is TGTGCCAGCATCGGGACTAGCGGGAGGGCTGAGCAGTTCTTC. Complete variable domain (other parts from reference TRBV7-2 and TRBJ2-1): GAGVSQSPSNKVTEKGKDVELRCDPISGHTALYWYRQSLGQGLEFLIYFQGNSAPDKSGLPSDRFSAERTGGSVSTLTIQRTQQEDSAVYLCASIGTSGRAEQFFGPGTRLTVL.

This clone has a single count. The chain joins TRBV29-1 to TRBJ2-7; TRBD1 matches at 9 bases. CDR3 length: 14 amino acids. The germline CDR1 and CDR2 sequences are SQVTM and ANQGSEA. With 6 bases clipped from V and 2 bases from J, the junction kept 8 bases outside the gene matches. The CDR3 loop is CSVVQGASAYEQYF. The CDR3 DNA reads TGCAGCGTCGTACAGGGGGCGTCGGCCTACGAGCAGTACTTC.

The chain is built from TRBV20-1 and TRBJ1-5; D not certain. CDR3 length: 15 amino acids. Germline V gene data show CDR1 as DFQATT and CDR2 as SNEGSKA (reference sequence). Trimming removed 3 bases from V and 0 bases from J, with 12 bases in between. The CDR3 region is CSASPSDYSNQPQHF. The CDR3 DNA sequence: TGCAGTGCTAGTCCGTCAGATTATAGCAATCAGCCCCAGCATTTT.

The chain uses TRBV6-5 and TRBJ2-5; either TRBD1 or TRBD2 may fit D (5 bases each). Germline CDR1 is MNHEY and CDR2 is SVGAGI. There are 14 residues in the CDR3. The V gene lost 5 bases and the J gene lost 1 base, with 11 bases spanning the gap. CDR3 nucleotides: TGTGCCAGCAGTCGGGACCAATCCCAAGAGACCCAGTACTTC. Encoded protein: CASSRDQSQETQYF.

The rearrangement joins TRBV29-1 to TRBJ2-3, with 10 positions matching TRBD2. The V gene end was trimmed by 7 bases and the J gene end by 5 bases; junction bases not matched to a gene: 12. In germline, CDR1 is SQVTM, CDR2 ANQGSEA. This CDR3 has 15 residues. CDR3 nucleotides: TGCAGCGCCGATGGGCTAGCGGGAGCTGTAGATACGCAGTATTTT. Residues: CSADGLAGAVDTQYF.